This T cell receptor beta chain was identified during a study of blood T cell repertoires in COVID-19. Overall study: Material from acute and convalescent COVID-19 was sourced from the United States, Italy and Spain. T cells, B-cell-depleted T cells, or PBMCs supplied cDNA or gDNA.

In germline, CDR1 is SGHRS, CDR2 YFSETQ. With 0 bases removed from V and 0 bases from J, the gap between germline ends came to 10 bases. This CDR3 contains 15 residues. In the original processing: For nucleated cells, counts were estimated from reference gene primer amplification. The protocol was immunoSEQ multiplex PCR, while the TCRdb copy is restricted to in-frame clones and leaves out a portion. That table furnishes V, J and clone size, whereas the DNA furnished D and trimming. The repertoire holds about 270,000 clones, with approximately 90% as singletons. Participants came from roughly 25 US areas, aged roughly 18 to 95 years.

The sequencing sample was made of PBMCs or T cells enriched from blood (not recorded which). The chain uses TRBV5-1 and TRBJ2-7; TRBD1 is a possible D gene (5 bases). The sequence came from a woman in her twenties or thirties with acute COVID-19. The chain's CDR3 is CASSLGDSYSYEQYF. The CDR3 nucleotides are TGCGCCAGCAGCTTGGGAGACAGCTACTCCTACGAGCAGTACTTC.